This TCR beta chain originates from a study of shared clonotypes between healthy human individuals (TCRdb year 2020). For the wider study: Three men and two women, aged 18 to 49 years, made up the cohort. Different laboratories and diverse techniques were used to prepare libraries and sequence TCR repertoires, to increase sequencing depth and limit assay-specific biases. To estimate repertoire size and how much clonotypes are shared between individuals, the study performed deep sequencing of blood TCR repertoires from roughly five healthy adults. Between about 0.8 and 9 billion PBMCs per donor were obtained by leukapheresis. Results and caveats for the whole study, not just this receptor: Pairwise subsampling led to the expectation that sequencing depth would affect the degree of clonotype sharing among donors. The small number of donors limited the genetic and exposure-history diversity represented. Sampling was restricted to blood, and TCR repertoires in tissue are likely to differ from TCR repertoires in blood.

TCR CDR3 regions were amplified from genomic DNA by multiplex PCR using the deep immunoSEQ assay. Extracted genomic DNA from each cell subset was distributed evenly across all wells of several immunoSEQ 96-well plates, and each plate was treated as a replicate. For unsorted PBMC, roughly 270 ng genomic DNA, equal to 25,000 to 35,000 T cell genomes, was loaded into each replicate PCR. Ten immunoSEQ deep assay plates were used to sequence unsorted PBMC genomic DNA. Purified libraries were quantified with a Qubit 3.0 fluorometer, sized on a Bioanalyzer 2100, and re-quantified with the KAPA Library Quantification kit. Each immunoSEQ 96-well plate was sequenced on its own single-read 150-cycle Illumina NextSeq 550 flow cell. Under the source paper's analysis protocol: Because the immunoSEQ output held only junctional sequences and lacked quality scores, the filtering could not match the filtering applied to full-length reads. To assign V/J genes and CDR3, sequences were annotated against IMGT germline references using PyIR, a Python wrapper for IgBLAST v1.9. Any read was removed if the V/J assignment was weak (E-value above 1e-6), the CDR3 was missing, or the read contained stop codons, out-of-frame junctions, or ambiguous translated residues. V3J clonotypes were defined by identical inferred V gene, J gene, and CDR3 amino acid sequence. The percentage overlap between two repertoires was calculated by dividing the number of shared unique clonotypes by the size of the smaller repertoire. Richness of each repertoire was evaluated using RTK rarefaction, the Chao1 estimator, and Recon v2.1 estimates of unobserved clonotypes. Sourced from immuneACCESS, this table was stored by TCRdb with only in-frame sequences that have V and J called. A share of the clones is absent; for the studies checked, an unresolved V gene accounts for under half, and the remainder has no known explanation. Clone size and V and J calls were adopted from that table, with D and trimming inferred from the DNA. The sample yields around 480,000 clones; almost 80% were counted once. The leading ten clones occupy under 15% of the sample.

Healthy HIV-negative adults with no recently reported acute infections or vaccinations were included as donors. Only Caucasian adults living in Nashville, Tennessee, USA were represented among the donors. For unsorted samples, approximately 89 million PBMCs were counted, and genomic DNA was extracted using the QIAamp DNA Blood Mini kit. Blood was collected by leukapheresis, and PBMCs were isolated by Ficoll-Histopaque density gradient centrifugation and then cryopreserved in liquid nitrogen vapor phase. The CDR3 contains 14 residues, cysteine and phenylalanine counted. Only the CDR3 region is kept as DNA, spanning 42 bases read in frame from base 1. From the germline V gene, CDR1 is SNHLY and CDR2 is FYNNEI. Concerning this clone: This receptor's antigen is unknown. Base qualities are missing; no much larger clone stands one base away.

The rearranged segments are TRBV2 and TRBJ2-5, with no confidently assigned D gene. The J call may not be correct, given that the DNA end is closer to TRBJ2-7. The source is a woman aged 40 to 50 in good health. Some clones in this sample may be carry-over from other donors' samples. The sample was PBMCs. The nucleotide sequence is given as TGTGCCAGCAGGCCCCCAGGTCTGGGCTACGAGCAGTACTTC. It encodes CASRPPGLGYEQYF.